This T cell receptor (beta chain) was documented in a study of T cells expressing NK-cell markers. Study in general: Sequencing of TCR beta repertoires drew on sorted CD3+CD56+NKG2C+, CD3+CD56+NKG2C- and CD3+CD56-NKG2C+ T cells. Broader study findings: Several of the donors also had these clonotypes leading their CD3+CD56-NKG2C+ fraction. About 6 donors had dominant NKG2C+ clonotypes that comprised roughly 1.0-8% of their CD8+ T cells.

Germline V gene lookup returns CDR1 LGHNA and CDR2 YSLEER. The CDR3 is 15 amino acids. Remarks on this clonotype: Its antigen remains unknown.

UMI-tagged 5'RACE template switching yielded the TCR beta cDNA. TCRdb reworked the 5' RACE reads into one entry per CDR3 protein, no DNA. Across over 120,000 distinct CDR3 sequences, the top ten clones capture 12% of the sample. The rearrangement joins TRBV4-3 to TRBJ2-7; lacking DNA, the TRBD1 call made by TCRdb goes unchecked. Sequencing input: blood T cells: a sorted CD56 or NKG2C T cell subset, CD4+ or CD8+ T cells, or bulk PBMC T cells (not recorded which). This TCR was sampled from a man in his late teens or twenties in good health. The CDR3 region is CASSQGRGSPYEQYF.